One sample yielded the 9 T cell receptor beta chains listed below, sequenced in a study of blood T cell repertoires in COVID-19. The table came from immunoSEQ multiplex PCR; TCRdb's copy has only in-frame clones and leaves some out. The sample holds 70,000 to 100,000 clones, 75% to 90% seen once. Sample: peripheral blood. The receptors here all came from a human donor in a cohort sampled during active COVID-19.

The chain combines TRBV7-9 with TRBJ1-1; possibly TRBD1 for D (5 bases). CDR1 and CDR2 (germline): SEHNR, FQNEAQ (reference sequence). V shed 5 bases and J shed 5 bases, with 15 bases lying between them. The CDR3 covers 14 residues. In DNA, the CDR3 is TGTGCCAGCAGCGTGCAGGGTTCCAGGACTGAAGCTTTCTTT. Translation: CASSVQGSRTEAFF.

V is TRBV5-1 and J is TRBJ2-3; D perhaps matches TRBD2 (6 bases). This CDR3 has 15 residues. Trimming left V 3 bases short and J 2 bases short, with 13 bases between. The germline V gene has CDR1 SGHRS and CDR2 YFSETQ. CDR3: CASSYGGRNTDTQYF. For the CDR3, the DNA is TGCGCCAGCAGCTACGGGGGAAGGAACACAGATACGCAGTATTTT.

In its sample, this clone was seen once. V usage is TRBV28 and J usage is TRBJ1-2; the match to TRBD1 covers 8 bases. This CDR3 has 17 residues. Germline V gene sequence: CDR1 MDHEN, CDR2 SYDVKM. Unmatched junction bases numbered 17, after V lost 9 bases and J lost 2 bases. In DNA, the CDR3 is TGTGCCAGTAAATTACCCTATTTAGGACAGGGAAACTATGGCTACACCTTC. Protein product: CASKLPYLGQGNYGYTF.

The chain links TRBV4-1 to TRBJ2-7, with D possibly being TRBD2 (7 bases). This CDR3 comprises 16 residues. Per germline, CDR1 MGHRA and CDR2 YSYEKL. Deletions cut 1 base from V and 6 bases from J, with 19 bases between. The CDR3 region is CASSQGSLGGGGEQYF. The CDR3 nucleotides read TGCGCCAGCAGCCAAGGGTCTTTGGGGGGGGGCGGCGAGCAGTACTTC.

J is TRBJ1-1 and V is TRBV16; tentative D call: TRBD1 (5 bases). Trimming removed 0 bases at V and 0 bases at J, with 11 bases between. Germline V gene data show CDR1 as KGHSY and CDR2 as FQNENV. The CDR3 spans 16 residues. CDR3 sequence: CASSQSGGFMNTEAFF. CDR3 sequence (DNA): TGTGCCAGCAGCCAATCGGGGGGATTTATGAACACTGAAGCTTTCTTT.

This chain uses TRBV27 with TRBJ1-5; D is unresolved. The CDR3 sequence is 17 residues long. Germline V gene lookup returns CDR1 MNHEY and CDR2 SMNVEV (reference sequence). The V and J ends lost 2 bases and 1 base respectively, with 15 bases between them. In DNA, the CDR3 is TGTGCCAGCAGTTTAAAAAGTGTATCAGTAAGCAATCAGCCCCAGCATTTT. Its translation is CASSLKSVSVSNQPQHF.

The chain links TRBV5-1 to TRBJ1-3; D is unresolved. The CDR3 extends over 13 amino acids. Germline V CDR1 and CDR2: SGHRS, YFSETQ. V shed 0 bases and J shed 6 bases, with 7 bases lying between them. CDR3 bases: TGCGCCAGCAGCTTGGGCGCGGCAAACACCATATATTTT. Residues: CASSLGAANTIYF.

This clone was seen only once. This chain joins TRBV10-3 and TRBJ2-3; 12 bases align to TRBD2. The CDR3 spans 16 residues. CDR1 and CDR2 (germline): ENHRY, SYGVKD. With V trimmed by 2 bases and J by 0 bases, 0 bases remained unmatched. The CDR3 spells CAISEGTSGSTDTQYF. CDR3 in DNA: TGTGCCATCAGTGAGGGGACTAGCGGGAGCACAGATACGCAGTATTTT.

The chain recombines TRBV7-9 with TRBJ2-7; D is possibly TRBD1 (6 bases). CDR1 and CDR2 from the germline V gene are SEHNR and FQNEAQ (reference sequence). There are 15 residues in the CDR3. Trimming stripped 5 bases from V and 6 bases from J, with 20 bases between. The chain's CDR3 is CASSPAGTSQSEQYF. For the CDR3, the DNA is TGTGCCAGCAGCCCAGCCGGGACATCTCAAAGCGAGCAGTACTTC.